This T cell receptor beta chain appears in the sequencing data of a study of ipilimumab plus nivolumab after autologous stem cell transplantation. Germline V gives CDR1 MNHNY, CDR2 SVGAGI (reference sequence). V was cut by 3 bases and J by 3 bases, with 12 bases left in between. This CDR3 region has 14 residues. Profiled with immunoSEQ multiplex PCR; TCRdb holds only in-frame clones, not every one. This table holds some 46,000 clones, about 88% found once. J is TRBJ2-7 and V is TRBV6-6; unclear D gene. The sequencing here drew on PBMCs, taken in a trial of ipilimumab plus nivolumab as post-transplant consolidation. This clonotype was obtained from a male donor with multiple myeloma. The CDR3 region has the DNA TGTGCCAGCAGTTATGGGCAGAAGTACTACGAGCAGTACTTC. Translating it yields CASSYGQKYYEQYF.